This T cell receptor beta chain was captured in a study of regulatory T cells in long-lasting Graves disease. The study's findings and limits: Newly diagnosed Graves' patients exceeded persistent ones in TCR diversity. Among samples with persistent disease, TRBV28, TRBJ1-2 and TRBJ2-5 were favored.

As for time point: persistent/refractory GD, antithyroid drugs over 5 years with positive TRAb. RNA extracted from PBMCs served as the sequencing template. According to the study, TCR beta libraries were built with iRepertoire HTBI primers and CDR3-region Arm-PCR. TCRdb re-derived calls from the multiplex PCR reads in MiXCR, one entry per CDR3 protein. Among roughly 430,000 distinct CDR3 sequences, 21% were seen once, and the ten largest hold about 13%. Germline V gene lookup returns CDR1 MGHDK and CDR2 SYGVNS. The CDR3 consists of 12 residues. This clonotype was detected only a few times. The antigen is undetermined.

The receptor comes from a female donor with Graves disease. Here the sequenced sample was peripheral blood mononuclear cells (PBMCs), taken when the disease was refractory, from a patient treated with antithyroid drugs. This chain links TRBV25-1 with TRBJ2-7; 9 positions agree with TRBD1. The CDR3 DNA reads as TGTTCTAACCGGGGACAGGGTTACGAGCAGTACTTC. This gives the protein CSNRGQGYEQYF.